This T cell receptor (beta chain) stems from a study of shared clonotypes between healthy human individuals. Whole-study results and caveats: The four-donor shared clonotypes exceeded non-shared clonotypes in generation probability, with non-shared ones scoring lower.

As for this clone: Its antigen remains unidentified.

The data were produced by immunoSEQ multiplex PCR, yet TCRdb's version contains in-frame clones alone and is incomplete. The profile shows about 2.3 million clones, approximately 93% of them singletons. Deletions cut 1 base from V and 6 bases from J, with 10 bases between. CDR3 length: 14 residues. CDR1 is SEHNR and CDR2 is FQNEAQ in the germline V gene (reference sequence). Sequences were obtained from naive CD4+ T cells from PBMCs. The subset is: CD45RA+ positively selected. This sequence originates from a young man in good health. Some clones in this sample may be carry-over from other donors' samples. The V call is TRBV7-9, the J call TRBJ2-1; D remains ambiguous. In DNA form, the CDR3 reads TGTGCCAGCAGCTTAGGATCGGATTTCAATGAGCAGTTCTTC. Its translation: CASSLGSDFNEQFF. The whole variable domain, filled in from reference TRBV7-9 and TRBJ2-1, reads DTGVSQNPRHKITKRGQNVTFRCDPISEHNRLYWYRQTLGQGPEFLTYFQNEAQLEKSRLLSDRFSAERPKGSFSTLEIQRTEQGDSAMYLCASSLGSDFNEQFFGPGTRLTVL.